The rows below give T cell receptor beta chains drawn from one sample of a study of shared clonotypes between healthy human individuals. Data came from immunoSEQ multiplex PCR; TCRdb stores just in-frame clones and leaves some out. The repertoire holds fewer than 600,000 clones, with around 77% as singletons. Specimen: PBMCs. These TCRs come from a woman in her thirties or forties in good health. Some clones in this sample may be carry-over from other donors' samples. The CDR3 runs from the conserved cysteine through the conserved F or W. D genes are given only for firm matches. Expanded clones are given a class, and other clones once, few, many or no size at all.

j_call	d_call	clone_size	v_call	cdr3_aa	cdr3_nt
TRBJ2-7	TRBD1	-	TRBV11-2	CASSNPLKGAHEQYF	TGTGCCAGCAGCAACCCGCTCAAGGGGGCCCACGAGCAGTACTTC
TRBJ2-7	-	-	TRBV5-6	CASRGFCEQYF	TGTGCCAGCAGGGGATTCTGCGAGCAGTACTTC
TRBJ1-1	TRBD1	-	TRBV5-4	CASSLQGVMNTEAFF	TGTGCCAGCAGCTTACAGGGGGTAATGAACACTGAAGCTTTCTTT
TRBJ1-4	TRBD1	-	TRBV7-2	CASSLVGTGGNEKLFF	TGTGCCAGCAGCTTAGTAGGGACAGGGGGTAATGAAAAACTGTTTTTT
TRBJ2-1	TRBD2	-	TRBV7-3	CASSLTGPSGRLEQFF	TGTGCCAGCAGCTTAACGGGGCCTAGCGGGAGATTGGAGCAGTTCTTC
TRBJ2-7	TRBD2	many	TRBV11-2	CASSFNPGLAGGDSYEQYF	TGTGCCAGCAGCTTCAACCCGGGACTAGCGGGAGGAGACTCCTACGAGCAGTACTTC
TRBJ2-4	TRBD2	many	TRBV5-6	CASSPSGRATKNIQYF	TGTGCCAGCAGCCCAAGCGGGAGGGCGACCAAAAACATTCAGTACTTC
TRBJ2-1	TRBD1	-	TRBV9	CASSAPGQGYEQFF	TGTGCCAGCAGCGCTCCGGGACAGGGTTACGAGCAGTTCTTC
TRBJ1-4	TRBD1	once	TRBV30	CAWSRITGATNEKLFF	TGTGCCTGGAGTCGAATCACAGGGGCAACTAATGAAAAACTGTTTTTT
TRBJ2-5	TRBD1	-	TRBV7-3	CASSAGQAETQYF	TGTGCCAGCAGCGCGGGACAGGCGGAGACCCAGTACTTC
TRBJ1-5	TRBD1	-	TRBV19	CASSVQGDNQPQHF	TGTGCCAGTAGTGTACAGGGGGACAATCAGCCCCAGCATTTT
TRBJ2-6	-	few	TRBV7-2	CASSSPRGITGANVLTF	TGTGCCAGCAGCTCCCCTCGGGGGATCACTGGGGCCAACGTCCTGACTTTC
TRBJ1-2	TRBD1	-	TRBV7-3	CASSPSPTGGATF	TGTGCCAGCAGCCCCAGTCCGACAGGGGGCGCGACCTTC
TRBJ2-7	-	once	TRBV18	CASSPPGAGPYEQYF	TGTGCCAGCTCACCCCCCGGGGCAGGGCCCTACGAGCAGTACTTC
TRBJ2-5	-	-	TRBV11-2	CASSLYSGETQYF	TGTGCCAGCAGCTTATATAGTGGAGAGACCCAGTACTTC
TRBJ1-1	-	-	TRBV29-1	CSVEDVPGRDFMNTEAFF	TGCAGCGTTGAAGATGTTCCAGGGCGCGATTTCATGAACACTGAAGCTTTCTTT
TRBJ1-4	-	many	TRBV2	CASSMEQGAEKLFF	TGTGCCAGCAGCATGGAGCAGGGTGCGGAAAAACTGTTTTTT
TRBJ1-3	TRBD1	few	TRBV7-6	CASSLAEGQGTGNTIYF	TGTGCCAGCAGCTTAGCAGAGGGACAGGGCACTGGAAACACCATATATTTT